Listed below are T cell receptor beta chains from one sample, sequenced in a study of blood T cell repertoires in COVID-19. The method was immunoSEQ multiplex PCR; TCRdb's version includes in-frame clones alone and lacks a portion of them. The sample lists some 150,000 clones, roughly 89% occurring once. Sample: peripheral blood. The receptors originated from a woman aged 60 to 75 who had recovered from COVID-19. The CDR3 runs from the conserved cysteine through the conserved F or W. Each record gives: V gene, J gene, D gene, clone size, CDR3 protein, CDR3 DNA. A D gene is named only where the DNA matches it firmly. Rows may omit the clone size; those that give it use once, few, many or a size class.

v_gene: TRBV9; j_gene: TRBJ2-3; d_gene: NA; abundance: NA; CDR3aa: CASSSRTTGDTQYF; CDR3nt: TGTGCCAGCAGCTCCCGGACTACGGGAGATACGCAGTATTTT
v_gene: TRBV6-5; j_gene: TRBJ1-6; d_gene: TRBD1; abundance: NA; CDR3aa: CATRGGILRSPLHF; CDR3nt: TGTGCCACCAGGGGGGGAATTCTCCGTTCACCCCTCCACTTT
v_gene: TRBV4-1; j_gene: TRBJ2-7; d_gene: NA; abundance: NA; CDR3aa: CASSSGDRTLVLEQYF; CDR3nt: TGCGCCAGCAGCTCGGGGGATCGGACATTGGTGCTCGAGCAGTACTTC
v_gene: TRBV29-1; j_gene: TRBJ2-7; d_gene: TRBD1; abundance: few; CDR3aa: CSARMTGFYEQYF; CDR3nt: TGCAGCGCCCGTATGACAGGGTTCTACGAGCAGTACTTC
v_gene: TRBV11-1; j_gene: TRBJ2-7; d_gene: NA; abundance: once; CDR3aa: CASSLQGFNLYEQYF; CDR3nt: TGTGCCAGCAGTTTGCAGGGGTTTAACCTCTACGAGCAGTACTTC
v_gene: TRBV6-4; j_gene: TRBJ1-2; d_gene: NA; abundance: NA; CDR3aa: CASSEQQGGGYGYTF; CDR3nt: TGTGCCAGCAGTGAACAACAGGGAGGGGGCTATGGCTACACCTTC
v_gene: TRBV27; j_gene: TRBJ2-7; d_gene: NA; abundance: NA; CDR3aa: CASSFSGAQLEQYF; CDR3nt: TGTGCCAGCAGTTTTTCAGGGGCGCAACTCGAGCAGTACTTC
v_gene: TRBV2; j_gene: TRBJ2-5; d_gene: TRBD2; abundance: NA; CDR3aa: CASSELTSGETQYF; CDR3nt: TGTGCCAGCAGTGAATTGACTAGCGGGGAGACCCAGTACTTC
v_gene: TRBV27; j_gene: TRBJ2-1; d_gene: TRBD2; abundance: NA; CDR3aa: CASASLAGRTSEFF; CDR3nt: TGTGCCAGCGCCTCACTAGCGGGGCGGACCTCCGAGTTCTTC
v_gene: TRBV7-3; j_gene: TRBJ2-3; d_gene: NA; abundance: NA; CDR3aa: CASSPNQGGTQYF; CDR3nt: TGTGCCAGCAGCCCAAACCAGGGGGGTACGCAGTATTTT
v_gene: TRBV19; j_gene: TRBJ2-3; d_gene: NA; abundance: NA; CDR3aa: CASSTSADTQYF; CDR3nt: TGTGCCAGTAGTACCAGCGCAGATACGCAGTATTTT
v_gene: TRBV5-6; j_gene: TRBJ1-2; d_gene: NA; abundance: NA; CDR3aa: CASSLGPAYGYTF; CDR3nt: TGTGCCAGCAGCTTGGGGCCCGCCTATGGCTACACCTTC
v_gene: TRBV19; j_gene: TRBJ1-1; d_gene: NA; abundance: NA; CDR3aa: CASSQAMNTEAFF; CDR3nt: TGTGCCAGTAGTCAGGCTATGAACACTGAAGCTTTCTTT
v_gene: TRBV5-1; j_gene: TRBJ2-1; d_gene: NA; abundance: once; CDR3aa: CASSPGQEYNEQFF; CDR3nt: TGCGCCAGCAGCCCGGGACAAGAGTACAATGAGCAGTTCTTC
v_gene: TRBV24-1; j_gene: TRBJ2-5; d_gene: TRBD1; abundance: NA; CDR3aa: CATSDTGVETQYF; CDR3nt: TGTGCCACCAGTGATACAGGGGTGGAGACCCAGTACTTC
v_gene: TRBV30; j_gene: TRBJ1-1; d_gene: NA; abundance: NA; CDR3aa: CAWSRGGMNTEAFF; CDR3nt: TGTGCCTGGAGCCGGGGGGGAATGAACACTGAAGCTTTCTTT
v_gene: TRBV6-6; j_gene: TRBJ2-7; d_gene: NA; abundance: few; CDR3aa: CASSYSTSSYEQYF; CDR3nt: TGTGCCAGCAGTTACTCAACGAGCTCCTACGAGCAGTACTTC
v_gene: TRBV6-6; j_gene: TRBJ1-4; d_gene: NA; abundance: few; CDR3aa: CASRPGQPNEKLFF; CDR3nt: TGTGCCAGCAGGCCCGGACAGCCTAATGAAAAACTGTTTTTT
v_gene: TRBV10-2; j_gene: TRBJ1-1; d_gene: NA; abundance: NA; CDR3aa: CASSGITEAFF; CDR3nt: TGCGCCAGCAGCGGGATCACTGAAGCTTTCTTT
v_gene: TRBV24-1; j_gene: TRBJ2-7; d_gene: NA; abundance: NA; CDR3aa: CATSDGGGPSSYEQYF; CDR3nt: TGTGCCACCAGTGATGGAGGCGGGCCAAGCTCCTACGAGCAGTACTTC
v_gene: TRBV12-3/TRBV12-4; j_gene: TRBJ1-3; d_gene: NA; abundance: NA; CDR3aa: CASSLQGTTIYF; CDR3nt: TGTGCCAGCAGTTTACAGGGCACCACCATATATTTT
v_gene: TRBV28; j_gene: TRBJ2-7; d_gene: NA; abundance: NA; CDR3aa: CASTGDTAKGHF; CDR3nt: TGTGCCAGCACCGGGGACACCGCAAAGGGACACTTC
v_gene: TRBV4-3; j_gene: TRBJ2-3; d_gene: TRBD2; abundance: NA; CDR3aa: CASSQDRLAADTQYF; CDR3nt: TGCGCCAGCAGCCAAGATCGACTAGCAGCTGATACGCAGTATTTT
v_gene: TRBV5-1; j_gene: TRBJ2-7; d_gene: NA; abundance: once; CDR3aa: CASSLGQAPYEQYF; CDR3nt: TGCGCCAGCAGCTTGGGTCAGGCCCCCTACGAGCAGTACTTC
v_gene: TRBV7-3; j_gene: TRBJ2-3; d_gene: TRBD1; abundance: NA; CDR3aa: CASSFGQADTQYF; CDR3nt: TGTGCCAGCAGCTTCGGACAGGCAGATACGCAGTATTTT
v_gene: TRBV18; j_gene: TRBJ1-1; d_gene: NA; abundance: NA; CDR3aa: CASSYSQNTEAFF; CDR3nt: TGTGCCAGCTCATACAGCCAGAACACTGAAGCTTTCTTT
v_gene: TRBV4-1; j_gene: TRBJ2-7; d_gene: NA; abundance: NA; CDR3aa: CASSQRGTNEQYF; CDR3nt: TGCGCCAGCAGCCAACGGGGTACTAACGAGCAGTACTTC
v_gene: TRBV27; j_gene: TRBJ2-3; d_gene: TRBD2; abundance: NA; CDR3aa: CASSFGLVDTQYF; CDR3nt: TGTGCCAGCAGTTTTGGACTAGTTGATACGCAGTATTTT
v_gene: TRBV7-9; j_gene: TRBJ2-7; d_gene: NA; abundance: few; CDR3aa: CASSLVSYEQYF; CDR3nt: TGTGCCAGCAGCTTAGTATCCTACGAGCAGTACTTC
v_gene: TRBV19; j_gene: TRBJ1-1; d_gene: NA; abundance: once; CDR3aa: CASSNRADLNTEAFF; CDR3nt: TGTGCCAGTAGTAACAGGGCGGACCTGAACACTGAAGCTTTCTTT
v_gene: TRBV6-1; j_gene: TRBJ2-5; d_gene: NA; abundance: NA; CDR3aa: CASSEAVTGHLGQYF; CDR3nt: TGTGCCAGCAGTGAAGCCGTTACAGGGCATTTAGGCCAGTACTTC
v_gene: TRBV6-1; j_gene: TRBJ2-7; d_gene: TRBD1; abundance: NA; CDR3aa: CASSEAGTGAYEQYF; CDR3nt: TGTGCCAGCAGTGAAGCTGGGACAGGGGCCTACGAGCAGTACTTC
v_gene: TRBV29-1; j_gene: TRBJ2-5; d_gene: NA; abundance: NA; CDR3aa: CSFGEAQETQYF; CDR3nt: TGCAGCTTTGGGGAGGCCCAAGAGACCCAGTACTTC
v_gene: TRBV27; j_gene: TRBJ2-7; d_gene: TRBD1; abundance: NA; CDR3aa: CASSEPGQGQDEQYF; CDR3nt: TGTGCCAGCAGTGAACCGGGACAGGGTCAGGACGAGCAGTACTTC
v_gene: TRBV19; j_gene: TRBJ1-3; d_gene: NA; abundance: NA; CDR3aa: CASRKFSREENTIYF; CDR3nt: TGTGCCAGTAGGAAATTTAGCCGGGAGGAGAACACCATATATTTT
v_gene: TRBV6-6; j_gene: TRBJ2-3; d_gene: TRBD2; abundance: NA; CDR3aa: CASKGSGGSDTQYF; CDR3nt: TGTGCCAGCAAGGGTAGCGGGGGTTCAGATACGCAGTATTTT
v_gene: TRBV16; j_gene: TRBJ2-2; d_gene: NA; abundance: once; CDR3aa: CASSQSGGAGELFF; CDR3nt: TGTGCCAGCAGCCAATCAGGAGGGGCCGGGGAGCTGTTTTTT
v_gene: TRBV28; j_gene: TRBJ1-4; d_gene: TRBD1; abundance: NA; CDR3aa: CASQPGQHNEKLFF; CDR3nt: TGTGCCTCACAACCGGGACAGCACAATGAAAAACTGTTTTTT